Listed below are T cell receptor beta chains from one sample, sequenced in a study of CXCR3-negative and CXCR3-positive naive CD8 T cells. TCRdb reprocessed the 5' RACE reads and keeps a single row for each CDR3 protein, giving no DNA. This table holds some 140,000 distinct CDR3 sequences. Sequences were obtained from naive CXCR3+ CD8+ T cells from blood. Receptors originate from a human donor in good health. Some clones in this sample may be carry-over from other donors' samples. The CDR3 runs from the conserved cysteine through the conserved F or W.

j_gene: TRBJ2-2; v_gene: TRBV27; CDR3aa: CASNKQGLADTGELFF
j_gene: TRBJ1-4; v_gene: TRBV4-3; CDR3aa: CASSQVWSGPPNEKLFF
j_gene: TRBJ2-7; v_gene: TRBV5-8; CDR3aa: CASSLVGQIYEQYF
j_gene: TRBJ2-2; v_gene: TRBV29-1; CDR3aa: CSVGTPSGGELFF
j_gene: TRBJ1-1; v_gene: TRBV5-1; CDR3aa: CASSLLQGRMNTEAFF
j_gene: TRBJ2-3; v_gene: TRBV7-9; CDR3aa: CASSLTSGGALRTDTQYF
j_gene: TRBJ2-1; v_gene: TRBV28; CDR3aa: CASSPLQGSYNEQFF
j_gene: TRBJ2-3; v_gene: TRBV7-3; CDR3aa: CASSPGGQGLDTQYF
j_gene: TRBJ2-5; v_gene: TRBV19; CDR3aa: CASSTDTEETQYF
j_gene: TRBJ2-1; v_gene: TRBV13; CDR3aa: CASSFGSLVHFVEQFF
j_gene: TRBJ2-7; v_gene: TRBV12-3/TRBV12-4; CDR3aa: CASSFAYEQYF
j_gene: TRBJ1-1; v_gene: TRBV5-8; CDR3aa: CASWRVVSTLNTGAFF
j_gene: TRBJ2-2; v_gene: TRBV29-1; CDR3aa: CSVGAAGELFF
j_gene: TRBJ1-1; v_gene: TRBV29-1; CDR3aa: CSVATAAAEAFF
j_gene: TRBJ2-3; v_gene: TRBV29-1; CDR3aa: CSVNGTSESTDTQYF